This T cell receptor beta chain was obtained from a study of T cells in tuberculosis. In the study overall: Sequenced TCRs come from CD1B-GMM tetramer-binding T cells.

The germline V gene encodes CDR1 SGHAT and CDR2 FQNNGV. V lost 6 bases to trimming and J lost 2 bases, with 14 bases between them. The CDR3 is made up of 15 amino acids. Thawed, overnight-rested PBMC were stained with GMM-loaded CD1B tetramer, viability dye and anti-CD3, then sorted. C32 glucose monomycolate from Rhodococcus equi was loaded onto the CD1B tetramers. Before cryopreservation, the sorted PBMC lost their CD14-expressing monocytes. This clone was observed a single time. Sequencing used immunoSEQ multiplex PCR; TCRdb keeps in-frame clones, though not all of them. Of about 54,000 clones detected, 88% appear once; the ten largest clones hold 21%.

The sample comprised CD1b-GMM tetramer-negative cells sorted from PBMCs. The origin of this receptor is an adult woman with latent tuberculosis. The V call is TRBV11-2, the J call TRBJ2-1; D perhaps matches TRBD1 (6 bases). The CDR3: CASRRRGTPYNEQFF. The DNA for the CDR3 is TGTGCCAGCAGAAGAAGGGGGACCCCCTACAATGAGCAGTTCTTC.